The T cell receptor beta chain described here comes from a study of T cell responses to AZD1222 COVID-19 vaccine. Study summary: Both about-4-week and about-12-week second-dose recipients were combined.

With respect to this clone: The antigen is not known.

Study-wide points: Reportedly, nearly half of unique spike TCRs recognized epitopes outside B.1.351/B.1.1.7 mutations. The sample set comprised mostly white British donors with more females, and clonal diversity was possibly underestimated.

CDR3 length: 15 residues. With 4 bases removed from V and 4 bases from J, the gap between germline ends came to 17 bases. Germline V lookup: CDR1 SGHRS, CDR2 YFSETQ. Sequenced by immunoSEQ multiplex PCR; TCRdb stores in-frame clones only, minus some. The sample includes 70,000 to 95,000 clones, about 88% seen only once; the top ten take 4.2%. The V gene is TRBV5-1, the J gene TRBJ2-5, with D perhaps TRBD1 or TRBD2 (5 bases each). The input for sequencing was peripheral blood, taken on day 0 of AZD1222 vaccination. The receptor's source is an adult in good health. The CDR3 nucleotides read TGCGCCAGCAGCCTTTCCGGGACGCTCAGAGAGACCCAGTACTTC. It yields the protein CASSLSGTLRETQYF. The whole variable domain, filled in from reference TRBV5-1 and TRBJ2-5, reads KAGVTQTPRYLIKTRGQQVTLSCSPISGHRSVSWYQQTPGQGLQFLFEYFSETQRNKGNFPGRFSGRQFSNSRSEMNVSTLELGDSALYLCASSLSGTLRETQYFGPGTRLLVL.